These 18 T cell receptor beta chains came from one sample sequenced in a study of long-term antiretroviral therapy in people with HIV. Sequencing relied on immunoSEQ assay v3.0, run at survey level. TCRdb's table, derived via immunoSEQ multiplex PCR, lists solely in-frame clones and lacks some. The sample consists of tens of thousands of clones, about 93% of them appearing once. The sequencing used unsorted PBMCs, collected 5 to 5.5 years after starting antiretroviral therapy. The receptors here all came from a woman between 40 and 55 years old with HIV.

The chain links TRBV7-9 to TRBJ1-1; 7 bases line up with TRBD1. The CDR3 runs to 11 residues. Germline V CDR1 and CDR2: SEHNR, FQNEAQ (reference sequence). Trimming took 7 bases from V and 12 from J; bases not matched to a gene: 8. The CDR3 DNA is TGTGCCAGCACCGCTACAGGGGACTCTTTCTTT. Translated, it gives CASTATGDSFF.

J is TRBJ1-1 and V is TRBV7-6; D might be TRBD1 (5 bases). The V end was cut by 5 bases, the J end by 4 bases, with 14 bases between. Germline values: CDR1 SGHVS, CDR2 FNYEAQ. The length of the CDR3 is 14 residues. CDR3 coding DNA: TGTGCCAGCAGCCCACATCAGGGATTCACTGAAGCTTTCTTT. This encodes CASSPHQGFTEAFF.

The table lists this clone with a count of one. This chain connects TRBV10-3 to TRBJ2-5; weak D call: TRBD2 (5 bases). The end of the DNA aligns better with TRBJ2-7, so the J call may be wrong. Germline V gene data show CDR1 as ENHRY and CDR2 as SYGVKD. The CDR3 has 13 amino acids. CDR3 DNA: TGTGCCATCAGTGAGCGGGGAGCCTACGAGCAGTACTTC. Its translation is CAISERGAYEQYF.

This chain uses TRBV6-5 with TRBJ2-3, with D perhaps TRBD1 or TRBD2 (6 bases each). V was trimmed by 4 bases and J by 6 bases, leaving 17 bases between them. The CDR3 consists of 15 residues. Per the germline V gene, CDR1 is MNHEY and CDR2 is SVGAGI. The CDR3 loop is CASSSLQGRYDTQYF. DNA of the CDR3: TGTGCCAGCAGTTCCCTCCAGGGGAGGTATGATACGCAGTATTTT.

The rearrangement joins TRBV4-3 to TRBJ1-6; 8 nucleotides agree with TRBD1. From germline, CDR1 is LGHNA and CDR2 YSLEER. This CDR3 is built from 15 residues. V was pared by 3 bases and J by 7 bases, with 5 bases of the junction left unmatched. CDR3 DNA: TGCGCCAGCAGCCAGAGGGACAGGTTAAATTCACCCCTCCACTTT. Its protein product is CASSQRDRLNSPLHF.

The J gene is TRBJ2-5, the V gene TRBV9; D is ambiguous. Trimming took off 3 bases at V and 1 base at J, with 13 bases between the two ends. Germline CDR1 is SGDLS and CDR2 is YYNGEE. There are 15 residues in the CDR3. CDR3 sequence (DNA): TGTGCCAGCAGCGCCTTCTCCCTAGTCCAAGAGACCCAGTACTTC. It translates to CASSAFSLVQETQYF. Complete variable domain (other parts from reference TRBV9 and TRBJ2-5): DSGVTQTPKHLITATGQRVTLRCSPRSGDLSVYWYQQSLDQGLQFLIQYYNGEERAKGNILERFSAQQFPDLHSELNLSSLELGDSALYFCASSAFSLVQETQYFGPGTRLLVL.

The chain carries TRBV5-5 and TRBJ1-1, with D tentatively TRBD1 (5 bases). The CDR3 loop spans 14 amino acids. V lost 4 bases and J 4 bases, leaving 14 bases between the germline ends. The germline CDR1 and CDR2 sequences are SGHKS and YYEKEE (reference sequence). This chain's CDR3 is CASSLTGGVTEAFF. In nucleotides, the CDR3 is TGTGCCAGCAGCCTCACTGGGGGGGTCACTGAAGCTTTCTTT.

The chain joins TRBV6-1 to TRBJ1-3; TRBD1 agrees at 7 bases. The germline gives CDR1 MNHNS, CDR2 SASEGT. This CDR3 has 15 residues. Trimming cost V 8 bases and J 0 bases; bases outside gene matches: 7. CDR3 DNA: TGTGCCAGCGCCTACACAGGGGACTCTGGAAACACCATATATTTT. Its protein is CASAYTGDSGNTIYF.

The gene calls are TRBV7-8 and TRBJ2-2; 7 bases agree with TRBD1. Trimming removed 5 bases from V and 1 base from J; junction bases left unmatched: 4. The CDR3 sequence is 15 residues long. In germline, CDR1 is SGHVS, CDR2 FQNEAQ. The CDR3 reads CASSPRDRNTGELFF. In DNA, the CDR3 is TGTGCCAGCAGCCCCCGGGACAGGAACACCGGGGAGCTGTTTTTT.

The chain has TRBV2 and TRBJ1-2; tentatively, D is TRBD1 (5 bases). With 9 bases removed from V and 8 bases from J, the gap between germline ends came to 13 bases. The CDR3 loop spans 11 amino acids. Germline V CDR1 and CDR2: SNHLY, FYNNEI. The DNA of the CDR3 is TGTGCCAGAGAGCAGGGAAACGGCTACACCTTC. Translated: CAREQGNGYTF.

The chain is built from TRBV7-8 and TRBJ2-3; unclear D gene. The germline gives CDR1 SGHVS, CDR2 FQNEAQ. CDR3 length: 15 residues. Trimming cost V 1 base and J 0 bases, with 8 bases left between them. This chain's CDR3 is CASSLGVGSTDTQYF. The CDR3 nucleotides read TGTGCCAGCAGCTTAGGGGTAGGGAGCACAGATACGCAGTATTTT. Together with reference TRBV7-8 and TRBJ2-3, the CDR3 gives the full variable domain: GAGVSQSPRYKVAKRGQDVALRCDPISGHVSLFWYQQALGQGPEFLTYFQNEAQLDKSGLPSDRFFAERPEGSVSTLKIQRTQQEDSAVYLCASSLGVGSTDTQYFGPGTRLTVL.

The J gene is TRBJ2-3, the V gene TRBV5-8, with D maybe TRBD2 (6 bases). V lost 4 bases to trimming and J lost 4 bases, with 22 bases between them. Germline V lookup: CDR1 SGHTS, CDR2 YDEGEE. The CDR3 extends over 17 amino acids. Here the CDR3 DNA reads TGTGCCAGCAGCACAGCCCTGATGGCTGGGGAGGCAGATACGCAGTATTTT. Translating gives CASSTALMAGEADTQYF. Complete variable domain (other parts from reference TRBV5-8 and TRBJ2-3): EAGVTQSPTHLIKTRGQQATLRCSPISGHTSVYWYQQALGLGLQFLLWYDEGEERNRGNFPPRFSGRQFPNYSSELNVNALELEDSALYLCASSTALMAGEADTQYFGPGTRLTVL.

The chain joins TRBV19 to TRBJ1-2; 11 positions agree with TRBD1. The germline V gene has CDR1 LNHDA and CDR2 SQIVND (reference sequence). This CDR3 contains 14 residues. Losses at the gene ends were 6 bases for V and 4 bases for J; bases not matched to a gene: 4. DNA of the CDR3: TGTGCCAGTAGGGGGACAGGGGGGTCCTATGGCTACACCTTC. It yields the protein CASRGTGGSYGYTF.

The J gene is TRBJ2-7, the V gene TRBV11-2; 8 nucleotides match TRBD1. This CDR3 is 15 amino acids long. Germline V gene sequence: CDR1 SGHAT, CDR2 FQNNGV. V gave up 1 base and J gave up 2 bases; unmatched junction bases: 4. CDR3 sequence: CASSLGRGLPYEQYF. CDR3 nucleotides: TGTGCCAGCAGCTTAGGCAGGGGGCTCCCCTACGAGCAGTACTTC.

This clone was counted once. The rearrangement links TRBV7-2 to TRBJ1-5; TRBD1 aligns across 9 bases. Germline-derived CDR1 and CDR2 are SGHTA and FQGNSA. The CDR3 is made up of 15 amino acids. Trimming removed 1 base from V and 5 bases from J; junction bases left unmatched: 3. CDR3 DNA: TGTGCCAGCAGCTTAGTAAGGGACAGGGATCAGCCCCAGCATTTT. This gives the protein CASSLVRDRDQPQHF.

V usage is TRBV5-4 and J usage is TRBJ1-3; 7 positions agree with TRBD1. Trimming cost V 3 bases and J 7 bases; bases outside gene matches: 7. CDR1 SGHNT and CDR2 YYREEE come from the germline V gene (reference sequence). The CDR3 spans 14 residues. CDR3 protein: CASSSTGTGNTIYF. CDR3 sequence (DNA): TGTGCCAGCAGCTCGACAGGGACGGGGAACACCATATATTTT.

The V and J genes are TRBV9 and TRBJ1-1, with D uncertain. There are 14 residues in the CDR3. V was clipped by 1 base and J by 0 bases, with 7 bases between them. Germline values: CDR1 SGDLS, CDR2 YYNGEE. The CDR3 reads CASSVNSLNTEAFF. The CDR3 bases are TGTGCCAGCAGCGTAAACTCCCTGAACACTGAAGCTTTCTTT.

This chain connects TRBV5-4 to TRBJ2-5; TRBD2 matches at 9 bases. The CDR3 is made up of 17 amino acids. Germline V gene data show CDR1 as SGHNT and CDR2 as YYREEE (reference sequence). J was trimmed by 9 bases and V by 0 bases; bases with no gene match: 15. The CDR3 coding sequence is TGTGCCAGCAGCTTGGCTTCTGGCGGGGGGGGCAAGAGGGCCCAGTACTTC. It is translated as CASSLASGGGGKRAQYF.